These T cell receptor beta chains were read from a single sample in a study of cytomegalovirus exposure and HLA in healthy donors. Measured with immunoSEQ multiplex PCR; TCRdb has only the in-frame clones, and not every one. This repertoire includes some 48,000 clones. The material sequenced was PBMCs. These receptors were obtained from a male donor in good health and CMV-seropositive. The CDR3 runs from the conserved cysteine through the conserved F or W. A D gene is named only where the DNA matches it firmly.

>.|TRBV4-1|TRBJ1-5
CASSQEVAYSNQPQHF
TGCGCCAGCAGCCAAGAGGTGGCATATAGCAATCAGCCCCAGCATTTT
>TRBD1|TRBV27|TRBJ1-1
CASTQTGFAAEAFF
TGTGCCAGCACCCAGACAGGGTTCGCCGCTGAAGCTTTCTTT
>TRBD1|TRBV13|TRBJ1-6
CASSPWGQGVEISPLHF
TGTGCCAGCAGCCCCTGGGGACAGGGAGTGGAAATTTCACCCCTCCACTTT
>TRBD2|TRBV27|TRBJ2-3
CASGTSGGAPDTQYF
TGTGCCAGCGGAACTAGCGGGGGGGCTCCAGATACGCAGTATTTT
>TRBD2|TRBV11-3|TRBJ2-1
CASNQGGLAGGKSYNEQFF
TGTGCCAGCAACCAAGGGGGGCTAGCGGGGGGTAAGTCCTACAATGAGCAGTTCTTC
>.|TRBV30|TRBJ2-7
CAWRLGSGHYEQYF
TGTGCCTGGAGACTTGGGTCAGGGCACTACGAGCAGTACTTC
>.|TRBV2|TRBJ2-1
CARRRGGNEQFF
TGTGCCAGAAGGAGGGGGGGCAATGAGCAGTTCTTC
>TRBD2|TRBV14|TRBJ2-7
CASSQWEGQPDSYEQYF
TGTGCCAGCAGCCAATGGGAGGGGCAGCCAGACTCCTACGAGCAGTACTTC
>TRBD1|TRBV4-1|TRBJ2-2
CASSSGTANTGELFF
TGCGCCAGCAGTTCCGGGACAGCGAACACCGGGGAGCTGTTTTTT
>TRBD1|TRBV29-1|TRBJ2-7
CSVPAPDRGSSEQYF
TGCAGCGTCCCCGCCCCGGACAGGGGCTCTAGTGAGCAGTACTTC
>TRBD1|TRBV6-6|TRBJ2-7
CASSHGGGQGRYEQYF
TGTGCCAGCAGCCACGGCGGGGGACAGGGAAGGTACGAGCAGTACTTC
>TRBD2|TRBV9|TRBJ2-7
CASSVGGGSRDEQYF
TGTGCCAGCAGCGTAGGCGGGGGGAGCCGGGACGAGCAGTACTTC
>.|TRBV9|TRBJ2-5
CASSITGFQETQYF
TGTGCCAGCAGCATTACAGGGTTTCAAGAGACCCAGTACTTC
>TRBD1|TRBV18|TRBJ2-1
CASSRGGVYNEQFF
TGTGCCAGCTCACGAGGGGGCGTCTACAATGAGCAGTTCTTC
>.|TRBV20-1|TRBJ2-7
CSVRATNEQYF
TGCAGTGTAAGAGCAACGAACGAGCAGTACTTC
>.|TRBV30|TRBJ1-3
CAWSVFGRSGNTIYF
TGTGCCTGGAGTGTATTTGGCAGGTCGGGAAACACCATATATTTT
>.|TRBV4-2|TRBJ2-3
CASSQDRISGDTQYF
TGTGCCAGCAGCCAAGATAGAATTAGCGGAGATACGCAGTATTTT
>.|TRBV2|TRBJ1-1
CASKIGDEYTEAFF
TGTGCCAGCAAAATCGGGGATGAATATACTGAAGCTTTCTTT
>.|TRBV7-6|TRBJ2-5
CASSPNQETQYF
TGTGCCAGCAGCCCCAACCAGGAGACCCAGTACTTC
>.|TRBV4-3|TRBJ1-3
CASSQGAGYLGNTIYF
TGCGCCAGCAGCCAAGGGGCAGGGTATCTTGGAAACACCATATATTTT
>TRBD1|TRBV11-2|TRBJ1-5
CASSLGQGATVQPQHF
TGTGCCAGCAGCTTGGGACAGGGGGCTACGGTTCAGCCCCAGCATTTT
>TRBD2|TRBV12-5|TRBJ2-7
CASGLGAGGLDEQYF
TGTGCTAGTGGTTTGGGCGCGGGGGGACTCGACGAGCAGTACTTC
>.|TRBV30|TRBJ1-6
CAWSPQYSPLHF
TGTGCCTGGAGTCCACAGTATTCACCCCTCCACTTT
>.|TRBV6-5|TRBJ2-1
CASSYDGGSYNEQFF
TGTGCCAGCAGTTACGACGGGGGCTCCTACAATGAGCAGTTCTTC
>TRBD2|TRBV4-3|TRBJ2-3
CASSQDMGLAGTDTQYF
TGCGCCAGCAGCCAAGATATGGGGCTAGCGGGCACAGATACGCAGTATTTT
>TRBD2|TRBV27|TRBJ2-1
CASSSGPGGWNEQFF
TGTGCCAGCAGTTCGGGTCCGGGGGGGTGGAATGAGCAGTTCTTC
>TRBD2|TRBV9|TRBJ2-1
CASSVASGGAPEQFF
TGTGCCAGCAGCGTGGCTAGCGGGGGGGCGCCCGAGCAGTTCTTC
>TRBD2|TRBV30|TRBJ2-5
CAWSGRPGGQYF
TGTGCCTGGAGTGGTCGCCCGGGGGGCCAGTACTTC
>TRBD1|TRBV6-1|TRBJ2-7
CASRGQVGEQYF
TGTGCCAGCAGGGGACAGGTAGGCGAGCAGTACTTC